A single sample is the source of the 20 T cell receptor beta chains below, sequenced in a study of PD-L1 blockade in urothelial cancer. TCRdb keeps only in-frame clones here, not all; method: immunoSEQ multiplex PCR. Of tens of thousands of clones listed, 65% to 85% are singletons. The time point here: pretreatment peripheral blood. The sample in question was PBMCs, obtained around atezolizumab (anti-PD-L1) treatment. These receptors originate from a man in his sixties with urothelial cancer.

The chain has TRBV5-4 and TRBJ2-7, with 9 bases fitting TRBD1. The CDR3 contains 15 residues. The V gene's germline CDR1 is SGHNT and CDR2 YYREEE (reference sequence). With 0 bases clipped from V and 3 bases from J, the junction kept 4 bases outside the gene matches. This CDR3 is CASSLGGTGNYEQYF. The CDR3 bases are TGTGCCAGCAGCTTGGGCGGGACAGGGAACTACGAGCAGTACTTC.

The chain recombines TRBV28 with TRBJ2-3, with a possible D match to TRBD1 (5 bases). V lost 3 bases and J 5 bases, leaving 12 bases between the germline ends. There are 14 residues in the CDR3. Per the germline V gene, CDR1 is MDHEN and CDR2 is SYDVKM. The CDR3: CASSFKGIIDTQYF. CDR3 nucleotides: TGTGCCAGCAGTTTCAAGGGGATTATAGATACGCAGTATTTT.

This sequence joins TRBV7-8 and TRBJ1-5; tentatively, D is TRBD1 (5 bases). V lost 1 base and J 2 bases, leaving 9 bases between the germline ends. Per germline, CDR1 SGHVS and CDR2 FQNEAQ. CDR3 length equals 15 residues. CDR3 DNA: TGTGCCAGCAGCTTAGTTTGGGGGGGCAATCAGCCCCAGCATTTT. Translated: CASSLVWGGNQPQHF.

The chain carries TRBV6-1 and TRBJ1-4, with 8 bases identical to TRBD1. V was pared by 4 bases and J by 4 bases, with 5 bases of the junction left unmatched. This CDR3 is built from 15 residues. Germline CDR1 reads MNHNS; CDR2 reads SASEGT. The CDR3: CASSAQGAGNEKLFF. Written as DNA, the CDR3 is TGTGCCAGCAGTGCCCAGGGGGCTGGTAATGAAAAACTGTTTTTT.

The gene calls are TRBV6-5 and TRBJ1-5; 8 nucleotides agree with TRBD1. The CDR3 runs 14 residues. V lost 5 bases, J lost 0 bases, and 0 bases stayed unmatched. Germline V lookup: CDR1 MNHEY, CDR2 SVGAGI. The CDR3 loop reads CASSGQGSNQPQHF. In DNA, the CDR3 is TGTGCCAGCAGTGGACAGGGTAGCAATCAGCCCCAGCATTTT.

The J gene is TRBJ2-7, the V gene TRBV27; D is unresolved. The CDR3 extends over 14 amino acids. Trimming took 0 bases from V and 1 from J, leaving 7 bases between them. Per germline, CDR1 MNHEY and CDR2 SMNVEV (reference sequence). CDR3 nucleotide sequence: TGTGCCAGCAGTTTATCGGCAGGTTCCTACGAGCAGTACTTC. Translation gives CASSLSAGSYEQYF.

The DNA for the CDR3 is TGTGCCAGCAGTGAACCGAGCCTATCTGCTTCTTACGGGTTCTTTAGGCGGGAAGAGTATGGCTACACCTTC. Its translation: CASSEPSLSASYGFFRREEYGYTF. The rearrangement joins TRBV2 to TRBJ1-2; D unclear. Germline CDR1 reads SNHLY; CDR2 reads FYNNEI. Trimming took 2 bases from V and 5 from J, leaving 42 bases between them. This CDR3 contains 24 residues.

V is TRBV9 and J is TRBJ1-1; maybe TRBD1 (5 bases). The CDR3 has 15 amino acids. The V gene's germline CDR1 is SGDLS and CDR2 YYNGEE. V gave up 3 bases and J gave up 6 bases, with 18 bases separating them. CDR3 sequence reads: CASSAGDGVPAEAFF. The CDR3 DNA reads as TGTGCCAGCAGCGCGGGGGACGGGGTACCCGCTGAAGCTTTCTTT.

CDR3 sequence (DNA): TGCGCCAGCAGCGACAGGGACGGAATCCAAGAGACCCAGTACTTC. This gives the protein CASSDRDGIQETQYF. This sequence joins TRBV10-1 and TRBJ2-5, with 7 bases fitting TRBD1. The CDR3 covers 15 residues. Germline V gene data show CDR1 as WNHNN and CDR2 as SYGVQD (reference sequence). Trimming at V came to 6 bases and at J to 1 base, leaving 8 bases not matched to a gene.

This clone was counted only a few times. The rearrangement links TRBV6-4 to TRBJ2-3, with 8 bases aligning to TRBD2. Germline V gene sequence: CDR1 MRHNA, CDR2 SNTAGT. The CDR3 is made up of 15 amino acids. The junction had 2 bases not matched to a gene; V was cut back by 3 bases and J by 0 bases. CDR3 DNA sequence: TGTGCCAGCAGTGAGACTAGCGCTAGCACAGATACGCAGTATTTT. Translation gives CASSETSASTDTQYF.

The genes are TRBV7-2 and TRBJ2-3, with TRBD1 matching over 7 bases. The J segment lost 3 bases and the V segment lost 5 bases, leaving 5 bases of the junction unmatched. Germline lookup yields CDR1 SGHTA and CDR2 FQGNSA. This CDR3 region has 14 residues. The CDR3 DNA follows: TGTGCCAGCAGCCCCCGACAGGGAACAGATACGCAGTATTTT. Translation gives CASSPRQGTDTQYF.

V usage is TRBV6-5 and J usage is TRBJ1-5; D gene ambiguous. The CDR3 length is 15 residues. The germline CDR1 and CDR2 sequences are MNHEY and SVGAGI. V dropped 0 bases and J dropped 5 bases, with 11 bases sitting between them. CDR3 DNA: TGTGCCAGCAGTTACTCGTACGTGGGCGATCAGCCCCAGCATTTT. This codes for CASSYSYVGDQPQHF.

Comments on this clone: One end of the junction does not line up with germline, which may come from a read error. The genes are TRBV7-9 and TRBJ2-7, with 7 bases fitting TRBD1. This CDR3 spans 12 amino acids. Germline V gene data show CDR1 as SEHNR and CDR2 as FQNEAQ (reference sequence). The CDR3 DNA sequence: TGTGCCAGCAGCCAAACGACAGGGTGGATGGACTTC. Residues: CASSQTTGWMDF.

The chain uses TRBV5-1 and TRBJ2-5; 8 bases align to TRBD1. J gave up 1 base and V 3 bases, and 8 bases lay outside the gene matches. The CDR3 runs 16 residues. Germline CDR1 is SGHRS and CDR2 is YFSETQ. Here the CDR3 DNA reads TGCGCCAGCAGCTGGGGGGACAGGTCAGCCCAAGAGACCCAGTACTTC. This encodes CASSWGDRSAQETQYF.

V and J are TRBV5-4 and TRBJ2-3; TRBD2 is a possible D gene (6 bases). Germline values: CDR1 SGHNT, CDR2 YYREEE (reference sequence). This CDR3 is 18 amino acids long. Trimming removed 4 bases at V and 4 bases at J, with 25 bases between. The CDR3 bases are TGTGCCAGCAGCCCCCAAGTTGGCGGGATGGGCTTCGCAGATACGCAGTATTTT. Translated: CASSPQVGGMGFADTQYF.

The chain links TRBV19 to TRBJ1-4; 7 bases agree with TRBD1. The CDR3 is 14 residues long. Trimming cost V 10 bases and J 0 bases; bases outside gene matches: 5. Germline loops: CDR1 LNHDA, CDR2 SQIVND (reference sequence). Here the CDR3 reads CATGTVATNEKLFF. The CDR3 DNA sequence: TGTGCCACAGGGACAGTAGCAACTAATGAAAAACTGTTTTTT.

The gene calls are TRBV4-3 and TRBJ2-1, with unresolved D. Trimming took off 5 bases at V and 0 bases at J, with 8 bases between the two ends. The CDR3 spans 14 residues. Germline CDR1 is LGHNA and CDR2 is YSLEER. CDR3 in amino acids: CASSAADSYNEQFF. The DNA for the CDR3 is TGCGCCAGCAGCGCGGCCGACTCCTACAATGAGCAGTTCTTC.

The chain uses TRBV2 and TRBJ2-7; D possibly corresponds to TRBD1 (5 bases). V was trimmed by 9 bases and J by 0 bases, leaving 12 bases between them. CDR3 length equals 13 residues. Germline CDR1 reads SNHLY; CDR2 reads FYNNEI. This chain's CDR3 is CARAQGDSYEQYF. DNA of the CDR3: TGTGCCAGGGCCCAGGGTGACTCCTACGAGCAGTACTTC.

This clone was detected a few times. As DNA, the CDR3 is TGTGCCAGCAGCTCACCGGGACAGGGGGCTGATGGCTACACCTTC. Translation: CASSSPGQGADGYTF. The J gene is TRBJ1-2, the V gene TRBV5-5, with TRBD1 matching over 12 bases. CDR1 is SGHKS and CDR2 is YYEKEE in the germline V gene (reference sequence). The CDR3 has 15 residues. After removal of 3 bases from V and 6 bases from J, the junction contained 6 bases not matched to a gene.

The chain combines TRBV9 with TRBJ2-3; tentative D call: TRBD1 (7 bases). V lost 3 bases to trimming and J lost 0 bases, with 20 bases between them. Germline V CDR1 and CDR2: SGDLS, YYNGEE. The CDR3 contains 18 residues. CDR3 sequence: CASSDRGVSRGSTDTQYF. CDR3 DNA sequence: TGTGCCAGCAGCGACAGGGGAGTCAGTCGGGGGAGCACAGATACGCAGTATTTT.